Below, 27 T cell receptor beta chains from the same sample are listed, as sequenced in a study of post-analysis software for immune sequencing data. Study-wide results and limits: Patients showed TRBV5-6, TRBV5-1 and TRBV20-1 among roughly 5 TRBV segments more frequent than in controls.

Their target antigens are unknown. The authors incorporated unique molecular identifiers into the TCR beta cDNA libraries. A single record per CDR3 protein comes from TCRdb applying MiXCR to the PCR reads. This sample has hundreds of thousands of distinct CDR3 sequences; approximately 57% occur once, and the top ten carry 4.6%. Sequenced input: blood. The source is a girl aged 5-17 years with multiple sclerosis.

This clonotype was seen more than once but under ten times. The CDR3 sequence: CASSLALGLGGSYNEQFF. The CDR3, as DNA: TGTGCCAGCAGCTTAGCGCTGGGACTAGGAGGTTCCTACAATGAGCAGTTCTTC. V gene TRBV7-9 combines with J gene TRBJ2-1; 8 bases agree with TRBD2. CDR3 size: 18 residues. Germline CDR1 reads SEHNR; CDR2 reads FQNEAQ (reference sequence). Trimming cost V 0 bases and J 1 base; bases outside gene matches: 8.

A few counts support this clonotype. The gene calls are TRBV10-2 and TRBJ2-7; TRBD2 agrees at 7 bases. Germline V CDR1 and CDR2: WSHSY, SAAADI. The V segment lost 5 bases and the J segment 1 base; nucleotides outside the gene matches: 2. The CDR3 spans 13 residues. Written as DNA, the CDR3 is TGCGCCAGCAGTCCACTAGCGTCCTACGAGCAGTACTTC. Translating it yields CASSPLASYEQYF.

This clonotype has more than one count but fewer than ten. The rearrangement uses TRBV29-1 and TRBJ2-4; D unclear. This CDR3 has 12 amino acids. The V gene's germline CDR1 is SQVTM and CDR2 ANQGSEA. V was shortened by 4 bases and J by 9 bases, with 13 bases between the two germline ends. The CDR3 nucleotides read TGCAGCGTTGGGTCCCCCATGGGCATTCAGTACTTC. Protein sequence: CSVGSPMGIQYF.

For the CDR3, the DNA is TGTGCCAGCAGCTTGCGGCGGCCTGGGGCCAACGTCCTGACTTTC. Its protein product is CASSLRRPGANVLTF. The chain has TRBV7-2 and TRBJ2-6; D not certain. Trimming removed 3 bases from V and 2 bases from J, with 8 bases in between. The CDR3 is 15 amino acids. Germline-derived CDR1 and CDR2 are SGHTA and FQGNSA.

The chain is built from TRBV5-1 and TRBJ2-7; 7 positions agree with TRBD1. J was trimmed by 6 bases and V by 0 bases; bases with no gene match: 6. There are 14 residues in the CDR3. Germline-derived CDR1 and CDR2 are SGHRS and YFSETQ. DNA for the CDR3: TGCGCCAGCAGCTTGGGGGACAGAATATGCGAGCAGTACTTC. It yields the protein CASSLGDRICEQYF.

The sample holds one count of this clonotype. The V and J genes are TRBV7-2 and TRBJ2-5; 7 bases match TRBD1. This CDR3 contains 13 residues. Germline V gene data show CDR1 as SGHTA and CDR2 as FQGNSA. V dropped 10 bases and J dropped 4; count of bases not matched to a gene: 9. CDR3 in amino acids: CATLRGPRETQYF. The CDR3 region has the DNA TGTGCCACCCTGAGGGGGCCGAGAGAGACCCAGTACTTC.

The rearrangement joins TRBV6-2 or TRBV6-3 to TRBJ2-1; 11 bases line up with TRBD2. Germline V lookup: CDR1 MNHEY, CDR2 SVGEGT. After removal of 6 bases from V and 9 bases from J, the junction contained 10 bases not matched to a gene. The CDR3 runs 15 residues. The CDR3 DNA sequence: TGTGCCAGCAGCTTTAGCGGGGGGGCCTGGGGTGAGCAGTTCTTC. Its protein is CASSFSGGAWGEQFF.

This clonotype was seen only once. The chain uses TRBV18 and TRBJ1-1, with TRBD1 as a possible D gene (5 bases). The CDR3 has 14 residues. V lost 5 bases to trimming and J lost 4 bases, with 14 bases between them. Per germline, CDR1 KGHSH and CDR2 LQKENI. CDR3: CASSTTGSLTEAFF. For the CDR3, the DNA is TGTGCCAGCTCAACCACAGGATCGCTCACTGAAGCTTTCTTT.

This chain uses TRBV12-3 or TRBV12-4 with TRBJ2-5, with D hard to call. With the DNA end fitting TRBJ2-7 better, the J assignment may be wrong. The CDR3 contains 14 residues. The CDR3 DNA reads TGTGCCAGCAGTTTTCCTCTCCAGCACGCCGAGCAGTACTTC. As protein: CASSFPLQHAEQYF.

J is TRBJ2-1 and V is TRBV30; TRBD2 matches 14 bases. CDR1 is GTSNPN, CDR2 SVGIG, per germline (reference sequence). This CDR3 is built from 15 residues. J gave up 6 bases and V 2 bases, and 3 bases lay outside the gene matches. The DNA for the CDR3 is TGTGCCTGGAGTCCGACTAGCGGGAGGGTCAATGAGCAGTTCTTC. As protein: CAWSPTSGRVNEQFF.

CDR3 protein: CASRFGTLMGYTF. CDR3 DNA sequence: TGTGCCAGCAGGTTCGGGACGTTGATGGGCTACACCTTC. V usage is TRBV12-3 or TRBV12-4 and J usage is TRBJ1-2; D perhaps matches TRBD1 (5 bases). V was clipped by 6 bases and J by 8 bases, with 16 bases between them. The CDR3 covers 13 residues.

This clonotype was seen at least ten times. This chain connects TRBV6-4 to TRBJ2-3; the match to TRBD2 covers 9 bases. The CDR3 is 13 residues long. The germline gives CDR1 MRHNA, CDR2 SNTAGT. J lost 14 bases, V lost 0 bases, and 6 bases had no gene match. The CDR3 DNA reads TGTGCCAGCAGTGACTCGACCAGCGGGGGGAGGTATTTT. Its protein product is CASSDSTSGGRYF.

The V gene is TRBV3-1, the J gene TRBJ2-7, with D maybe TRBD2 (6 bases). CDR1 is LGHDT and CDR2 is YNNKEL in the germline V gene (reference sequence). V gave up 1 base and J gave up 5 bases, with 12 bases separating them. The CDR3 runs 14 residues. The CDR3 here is CASSQGRLVDEQYF. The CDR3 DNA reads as TGTGCCAGCAGCCAAGGGAGACTAGTCGACGAGCAGTACTTC.

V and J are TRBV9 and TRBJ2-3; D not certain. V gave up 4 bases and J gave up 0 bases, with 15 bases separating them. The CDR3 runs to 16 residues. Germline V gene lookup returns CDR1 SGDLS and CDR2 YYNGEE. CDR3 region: CASSPRGTESTDTQYF. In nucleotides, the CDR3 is TGTGCCAGCAGCCCCCGAGGTACCGAAAGCACAGATACGCAGTATTTT.

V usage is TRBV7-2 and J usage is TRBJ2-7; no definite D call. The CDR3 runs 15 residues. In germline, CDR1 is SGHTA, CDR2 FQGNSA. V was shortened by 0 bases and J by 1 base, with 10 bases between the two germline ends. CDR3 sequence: CASSLASEWSYEQYF. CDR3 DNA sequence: TGTGCCAGCAGCTTAGCCTCGGAGTGGTCCTACGAGCAGTACTTC.

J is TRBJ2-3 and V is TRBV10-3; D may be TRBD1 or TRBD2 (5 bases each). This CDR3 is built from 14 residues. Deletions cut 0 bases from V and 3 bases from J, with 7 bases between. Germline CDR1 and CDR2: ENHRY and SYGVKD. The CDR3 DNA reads TGTGCCATCAGTGAGTCGGGGGTTACAGATACGCAGTATTTT. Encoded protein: CAISESGVTDTQYF.

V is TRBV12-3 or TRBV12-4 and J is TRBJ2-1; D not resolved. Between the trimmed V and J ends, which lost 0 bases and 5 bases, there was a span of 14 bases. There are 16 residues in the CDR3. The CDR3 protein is CASSLAGLLSDNEQFF. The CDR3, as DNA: TGTGCCAGCAGTTTAGCTGGGTTGCTATCGGACAATGAGCAGTTCTTC.

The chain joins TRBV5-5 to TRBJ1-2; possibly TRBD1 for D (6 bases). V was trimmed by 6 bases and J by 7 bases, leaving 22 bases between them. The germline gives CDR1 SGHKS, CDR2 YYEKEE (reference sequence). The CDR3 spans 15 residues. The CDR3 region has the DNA TGTGCCAGCATCCCTTGGGGGGCGCACCCTGCTGGCTACACCTTC. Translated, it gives CASIPWGAHPAGYTF.

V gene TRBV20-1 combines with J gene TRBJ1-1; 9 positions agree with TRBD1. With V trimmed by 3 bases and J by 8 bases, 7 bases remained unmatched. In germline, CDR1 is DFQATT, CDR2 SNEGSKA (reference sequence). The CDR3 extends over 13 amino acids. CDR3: CSASRDRVLEAFF. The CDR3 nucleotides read TGCAGTGCTAGCCGGGACAGGGTACTCGAAGCTTTCTTT.

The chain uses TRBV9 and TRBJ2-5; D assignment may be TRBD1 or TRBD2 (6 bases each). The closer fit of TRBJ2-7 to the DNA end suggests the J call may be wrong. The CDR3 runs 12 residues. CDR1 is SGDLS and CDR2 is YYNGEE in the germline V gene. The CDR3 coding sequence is TGTGCCAGCAGCGTCAGGGGAGGCGAGCAGTACTTC. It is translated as CASSVRGGEQYF.

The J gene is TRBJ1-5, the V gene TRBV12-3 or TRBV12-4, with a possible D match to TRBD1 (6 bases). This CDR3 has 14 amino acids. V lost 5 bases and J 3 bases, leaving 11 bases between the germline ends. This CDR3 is CASSAWTDNQPQHF. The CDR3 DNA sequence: TGTGCCAGCAGTGCCTGGACAGACAATCAGCCCCAGCATTTT.

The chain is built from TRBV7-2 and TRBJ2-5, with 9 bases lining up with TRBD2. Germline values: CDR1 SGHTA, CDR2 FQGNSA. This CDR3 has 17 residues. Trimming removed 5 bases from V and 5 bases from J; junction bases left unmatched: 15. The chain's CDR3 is CASSPLGLAGVMETQYF. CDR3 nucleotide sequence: TGTGCCAGCAGCCCACTTGGATTAGCGGGGGTCATGGAGACCCAGTACTTC.

The CDR3 DNA follows: TGCAGCGTTGATCCCCAGCATCAAGAGACCCAGTACTTC. Residues: CSVDPQHQETQYF. The rearrangement uses TRBV29-1 and TRBJ2-5; no clear D gene. Per the germline V gene, CDR1 is SQVTM and CDR2 is ANQGSEA. The CDR3 sequence is 13 residues long. V shed 3 bases and J shed 2 bases, with 10 bases lying between them. The full variable domain, in which reference TRBV29-1 and TRBJ2-5 provide the parts outside the CDR3, is SAVISQKPSRDICQRGTSLTIQCQVDSQVTMMFWYRQQPGQSLTLIATANQGSEATYESGFVIDKFPISRPNLTFSTLTVSNMSPEDSSIYLCSVDPQHQETQYFGPGTRLLVL.

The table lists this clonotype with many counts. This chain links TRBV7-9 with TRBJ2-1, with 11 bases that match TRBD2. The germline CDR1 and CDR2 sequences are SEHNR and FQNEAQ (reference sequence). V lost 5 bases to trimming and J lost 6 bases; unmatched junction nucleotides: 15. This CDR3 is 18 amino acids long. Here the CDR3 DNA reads TGTGCCAGCAGCGAAACTTTTACGACTAGCGGGACCCGCAATGAGCAGTTCTTC. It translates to CASSETFTTSGTRNEQFF.

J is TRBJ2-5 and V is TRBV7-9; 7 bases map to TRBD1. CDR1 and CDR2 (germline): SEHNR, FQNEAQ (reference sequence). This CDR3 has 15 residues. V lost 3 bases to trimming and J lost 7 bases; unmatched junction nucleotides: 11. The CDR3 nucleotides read TGTGCCAGCAGCTTGCAAGACAGGGTCGTTTGGACCCAGTACTTC. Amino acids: CASSLQDRVVWTQYF.

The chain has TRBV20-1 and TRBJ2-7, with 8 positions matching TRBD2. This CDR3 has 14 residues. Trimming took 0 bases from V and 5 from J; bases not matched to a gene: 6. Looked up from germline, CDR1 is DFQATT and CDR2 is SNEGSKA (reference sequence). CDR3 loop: CSARDERGKNEQYF. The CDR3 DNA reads TGCAGTGCTAGAGATGAGCGGGGGAAGAACGAGCAGTACTTC.

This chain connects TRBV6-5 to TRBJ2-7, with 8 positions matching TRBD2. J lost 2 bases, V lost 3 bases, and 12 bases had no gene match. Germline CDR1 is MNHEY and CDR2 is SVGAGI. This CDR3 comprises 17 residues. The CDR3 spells CASSYGGLAFDTYEQYF. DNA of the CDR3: TGTGCCAGCAGTTATGGTGGACTAGCCTTCGATACCTACGAGCAGTACTTC.